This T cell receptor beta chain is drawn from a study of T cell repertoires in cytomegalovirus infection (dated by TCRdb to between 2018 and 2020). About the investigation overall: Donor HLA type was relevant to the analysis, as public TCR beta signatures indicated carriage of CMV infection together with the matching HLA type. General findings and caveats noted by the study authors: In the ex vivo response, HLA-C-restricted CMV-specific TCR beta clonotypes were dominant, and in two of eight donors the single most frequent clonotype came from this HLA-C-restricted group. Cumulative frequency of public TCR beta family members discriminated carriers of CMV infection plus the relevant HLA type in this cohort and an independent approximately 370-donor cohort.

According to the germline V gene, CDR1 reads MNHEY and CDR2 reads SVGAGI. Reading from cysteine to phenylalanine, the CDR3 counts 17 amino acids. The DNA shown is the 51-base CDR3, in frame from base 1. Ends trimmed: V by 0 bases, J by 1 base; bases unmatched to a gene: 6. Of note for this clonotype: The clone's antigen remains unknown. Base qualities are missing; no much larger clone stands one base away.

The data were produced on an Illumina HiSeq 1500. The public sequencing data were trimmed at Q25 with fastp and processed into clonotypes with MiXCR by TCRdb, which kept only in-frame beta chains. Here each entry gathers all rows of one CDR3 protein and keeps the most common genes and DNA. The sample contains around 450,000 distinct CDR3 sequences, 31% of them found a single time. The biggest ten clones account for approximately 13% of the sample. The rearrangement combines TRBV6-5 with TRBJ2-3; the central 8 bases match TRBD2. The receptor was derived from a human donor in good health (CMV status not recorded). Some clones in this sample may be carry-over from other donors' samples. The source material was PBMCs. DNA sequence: TGTGCCAGCAGTTACTCGGGTGGACTAGCTGGCACAGATACGCAGTATTTT. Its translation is CASSYSGGLAGTDTQYF.